Reported below is one T cell receptor beta chain. This specimen comes from a study of blood T cell repertoires in COVID-19. V was shortened by 4 bases and J by 5 bases, with 17 bases between the two germline ends. CDR3 length equals 16 residues. Germline values: CDR1 KGHSH, CDR2 LQKENI. Assay used: immunoSEQ multiplex PCR; TCRdb lists only in-frame clones, some missing. Altogether some 430,000 clones are present, about nine tenths being singletons, with the ten largest covering more than 0.55%. J is TRBJ1-4 and V is TRBV18; a weak D match, TRBD1 (6 bases). The sequencing sample was made of PBMCs or T cells enriched from blood (not recorded which). This TCR derives from a man between 18 and 35 years old who had recovered from COVID-19. This CDR3 is CASSRATGTRNEKLFF. The CDR3 region has the DNA TGTGCCAGCTCACGGGCAACCGGGACACGGAATGAAAAACTGTTTTTT. The complete variable domain, with remaining parts taken from reference TRBV18 and TRBJ1-4, reads NAGVMQNPRHLVRRRGQEARLRCSPMKGHSHVYWYRQLPEEGLKFMVYLQKENIIDESGMPKERFSAEFPKEGPSILRIQQVVRGDSAAYFCASSRATGTRNEKLFFGSGTQLSVL.